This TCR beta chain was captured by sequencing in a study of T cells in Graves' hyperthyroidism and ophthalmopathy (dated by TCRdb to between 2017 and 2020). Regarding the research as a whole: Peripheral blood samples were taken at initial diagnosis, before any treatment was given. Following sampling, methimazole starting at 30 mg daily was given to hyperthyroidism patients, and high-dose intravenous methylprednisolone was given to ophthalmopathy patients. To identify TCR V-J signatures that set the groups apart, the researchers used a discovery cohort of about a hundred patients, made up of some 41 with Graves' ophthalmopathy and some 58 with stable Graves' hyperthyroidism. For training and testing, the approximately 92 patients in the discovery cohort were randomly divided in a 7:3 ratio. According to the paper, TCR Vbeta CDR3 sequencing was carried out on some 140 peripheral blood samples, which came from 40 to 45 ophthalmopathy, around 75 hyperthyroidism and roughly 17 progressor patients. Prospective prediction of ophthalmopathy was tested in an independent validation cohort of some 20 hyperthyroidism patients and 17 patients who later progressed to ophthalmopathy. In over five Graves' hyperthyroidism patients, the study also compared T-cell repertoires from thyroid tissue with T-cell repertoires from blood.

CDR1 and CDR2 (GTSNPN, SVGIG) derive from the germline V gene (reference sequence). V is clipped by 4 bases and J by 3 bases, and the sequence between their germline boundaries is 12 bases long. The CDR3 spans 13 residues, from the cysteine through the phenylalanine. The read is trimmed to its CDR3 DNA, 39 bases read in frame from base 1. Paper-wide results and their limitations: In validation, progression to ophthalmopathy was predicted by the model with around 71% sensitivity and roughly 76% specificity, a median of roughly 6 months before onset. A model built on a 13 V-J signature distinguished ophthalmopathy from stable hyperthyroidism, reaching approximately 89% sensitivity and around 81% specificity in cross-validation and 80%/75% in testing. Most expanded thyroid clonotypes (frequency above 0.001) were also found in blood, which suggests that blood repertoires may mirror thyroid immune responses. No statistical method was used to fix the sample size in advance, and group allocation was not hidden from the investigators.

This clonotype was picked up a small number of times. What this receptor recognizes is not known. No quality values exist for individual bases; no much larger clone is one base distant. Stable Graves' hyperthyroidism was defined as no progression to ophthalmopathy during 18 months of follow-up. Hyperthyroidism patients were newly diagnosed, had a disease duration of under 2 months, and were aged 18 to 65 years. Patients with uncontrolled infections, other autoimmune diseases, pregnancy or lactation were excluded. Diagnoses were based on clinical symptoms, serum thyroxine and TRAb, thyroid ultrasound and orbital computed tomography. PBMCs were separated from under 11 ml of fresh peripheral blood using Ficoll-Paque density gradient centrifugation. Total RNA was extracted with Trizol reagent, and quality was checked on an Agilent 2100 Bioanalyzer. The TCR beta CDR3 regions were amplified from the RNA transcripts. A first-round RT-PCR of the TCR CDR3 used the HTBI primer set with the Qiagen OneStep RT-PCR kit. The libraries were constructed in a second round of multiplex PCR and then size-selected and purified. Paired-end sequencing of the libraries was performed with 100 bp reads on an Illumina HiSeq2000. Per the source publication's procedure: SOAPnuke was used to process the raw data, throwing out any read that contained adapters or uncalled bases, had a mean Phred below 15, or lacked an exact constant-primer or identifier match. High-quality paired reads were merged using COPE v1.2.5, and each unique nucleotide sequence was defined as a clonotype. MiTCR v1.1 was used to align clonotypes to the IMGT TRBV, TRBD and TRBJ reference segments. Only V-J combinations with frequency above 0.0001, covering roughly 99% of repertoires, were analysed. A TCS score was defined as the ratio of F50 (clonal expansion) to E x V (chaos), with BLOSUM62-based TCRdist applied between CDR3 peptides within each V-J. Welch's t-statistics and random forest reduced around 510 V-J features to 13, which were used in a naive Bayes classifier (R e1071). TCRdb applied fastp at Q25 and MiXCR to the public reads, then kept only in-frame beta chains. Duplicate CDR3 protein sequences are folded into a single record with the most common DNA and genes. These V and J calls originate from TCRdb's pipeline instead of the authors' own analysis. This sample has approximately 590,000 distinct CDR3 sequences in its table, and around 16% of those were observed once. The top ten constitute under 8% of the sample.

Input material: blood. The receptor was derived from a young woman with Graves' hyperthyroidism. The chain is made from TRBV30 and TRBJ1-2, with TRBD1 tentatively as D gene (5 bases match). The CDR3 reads CAWTRDDDYGYTF. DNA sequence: TGTGCCTGGACCCGGGACGATGACTATGGCTACACCTTC.